This T cell receptor (beta chain) was profiled in a study of T cell responses to AZD1222 COVID-19 vaccine. The V end was cut by 2 bases, the J end by 0 bases, with 13 bases between. The CDR3 covers 17 residues. Germline V lookup: CDR1 SGHVS, CDR2 FQNEAQ. Repertoires were generated with immunoSEQ multiplex PCR, while TCRdb's copy carries only in-frame clones and drops some. The sample includes under 150,000 clones, roughly 88% seen only once; the top ten take 1.5% to 2%. The chain couples TRBV7-8 to TRBJ1-4; perhaps TRBD1 as D (6 bases). This receptor was obtained from an adult who received the AZD1222 COVID-19 vaccine. Here the sequenced sample was peripheral blood, taken 28 days after the second AZD1222 dose. The CDR3 bases are TGTGCCAGCAGCTTAATGGGGGGCGCGTCAACTAATGAAAAACTGTTTTTT. It encodes CASSLMGGASTNEKLFF. Drawing the rest from reference TRBV7-8 and TRBJ1-4, the complete variable domain is GAGVSQSPRYKVAKRGQDVALRCDPISGHVSLFWYQQALGQGPEFLTYFQNEAQLDKSGLPSDRFFAERPEGSVSTLKIQRTQQEDSAVYLCASSLMGGASTNEKLFFGSGTQLSVL.